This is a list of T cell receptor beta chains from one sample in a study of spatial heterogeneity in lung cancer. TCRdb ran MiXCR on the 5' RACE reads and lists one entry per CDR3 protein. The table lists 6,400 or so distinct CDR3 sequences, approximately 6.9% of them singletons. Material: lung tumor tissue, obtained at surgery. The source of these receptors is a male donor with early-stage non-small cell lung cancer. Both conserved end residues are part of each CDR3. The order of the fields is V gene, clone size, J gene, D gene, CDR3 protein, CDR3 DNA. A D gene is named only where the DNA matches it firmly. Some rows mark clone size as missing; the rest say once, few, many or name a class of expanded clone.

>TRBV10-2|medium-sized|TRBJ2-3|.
CASSPRDTQYF
TGCGCCAGCTCCCCCAGGGATACGCAGTATTTT
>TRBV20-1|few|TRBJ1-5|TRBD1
CSAGNRDRVTTSNQPQHF
TGCAGTGCAGGAAACCGGGACAGGGTTACCACTAGCAATCAGCCCCAGCATTTT
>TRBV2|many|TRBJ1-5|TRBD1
CASSRDGQGNQPQHF
TGTGCCAGCAGCCGTGACGGACAGGGCAATCAGCCCCAGCATTTT
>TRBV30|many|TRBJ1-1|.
CAWRIRVTEAFF
TGTGCCTGGAGGATTCGCGTCACTGAAGCTTTCTTT
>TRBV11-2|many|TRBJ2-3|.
CASSFRGSSTDTQYF
TGTGCCAGCAGCTTCCGCGGGTCTAGCACAGATACGCAGTATTTT
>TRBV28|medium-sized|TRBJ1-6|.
CASSVRVGENSPLHF
TGTGCCAGCAGTGTCCGAGTTGGGGAAAATTCACCCCTCCACTTT
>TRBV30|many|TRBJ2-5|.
CAWGQETQYF
TGTGCCTGGGGACAAGAGACCCAGTACTTC
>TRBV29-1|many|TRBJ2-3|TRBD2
CSVEDWTSGRGRGTDTQYF
TGCAGCGTTGAAGATTGGACTAGCGGGAGGGGCCGTGGCACAGATACGCAGTATTTT
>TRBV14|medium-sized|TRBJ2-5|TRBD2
CASSYWTSGKGETQYF
TGTGCCAGCAGCTACTGGACTAGCGGGAAGGGGGAGACCCAGTACTTC
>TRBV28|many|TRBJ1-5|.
CASSLWGANNQPQHF
TGTGCCAGCAGTTTGTGGGGGGCAAACAATCAGCCCCAGCATTTT
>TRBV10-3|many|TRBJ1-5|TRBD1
CAISWDRNFQPQHF
TGTGCCATCAGCTGGGACAGGAACTTTCAGCCCCAGCATTTT
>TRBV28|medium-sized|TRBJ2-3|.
CASSFPSTDTQYF
TGTGCCAGCAGTTTCCCGAGCACAGATACGCAGTATTTT
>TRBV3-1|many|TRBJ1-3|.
CASSHLTDQHSGNTIYF
TGTGCCAGCAGCCACCTGACGGATCAGCACTCTGGAAACACCATATATTTT
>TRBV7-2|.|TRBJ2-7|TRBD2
CASSQDGGIYEQYF
TGTGCCAGCAGCCAAGACGGGGGGATCTACGAGCAGTACTTC
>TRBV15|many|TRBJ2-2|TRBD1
CATSRQGDTGELFF
TGTGCCACCAGCAGACAGGGGGACACCGGGGAGCTGTTTTTT
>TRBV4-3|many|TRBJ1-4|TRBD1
CASSRHRGTNEKLFF
TGCGCCAGCAGCCGACACAGGGGAACTAATGAAAAACTGTTTTTT
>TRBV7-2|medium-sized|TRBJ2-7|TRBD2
CASSLRREDREQYF
TGTGCCAGCAGCTTAAGGCGGGAGGATCGAGAGCAGTACTTC
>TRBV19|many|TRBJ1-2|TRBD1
CASSPAGQGYGYTF
TGTGCCAGCTCCCCGGCGGGACAGGGCTATGGCTACACCTTC
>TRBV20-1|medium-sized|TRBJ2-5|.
CSVLDSQETQYF
TGCAGTGTACTGGACAGCCAAGAGACCCAGTACTTC
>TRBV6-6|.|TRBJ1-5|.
CASRKGHNNQPQHF
TGTGCCAGCAGAAAGGGGCACAACAATCAGCCCCAGCATTTT
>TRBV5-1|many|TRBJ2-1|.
CASKLGTNSNEQFF
TGCGCCAGCAAACTAGGGACAAACTCGAATGAGCAGTTCTTC
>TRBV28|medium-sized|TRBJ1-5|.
CASSVQGYSNQPQHF
TGTGCCAGCAGCGTACAGGGATATAGCAATCAGCCCCAGCATTTT
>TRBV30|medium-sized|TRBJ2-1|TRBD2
CAWSPLAGYNEQFF
TGTGCCTGGAGTCCTCTAGCGGGGTACAATGAGCAGTTCTTC
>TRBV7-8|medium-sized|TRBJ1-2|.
CASSLQGLANYGYTF
TGTGCCAGCAGCTTACAGGGATTAGCTAACTATGGCTACACCTTC
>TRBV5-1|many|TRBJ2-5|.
CASSPSSDQGETQYF
TGCGCCAGCAGCCCGTCTAGCGACCAAGGGGAGACCCAGTACTTC
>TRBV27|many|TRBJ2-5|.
CASSLIDDRSEETQYF
TGTGCCAGCAGTTTAATCGACGACAGGTCCGAAGAGACCCAGTACTTC
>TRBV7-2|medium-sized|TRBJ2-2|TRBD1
CASSLGSQGQGTGELFF
TGTGCCAGCAGCTTAGGATCCCAGGGACAGGGGACCGGGGAGCTGTTTTTT
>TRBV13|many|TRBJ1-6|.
CASSLGRYHNSPLHF
TGTGCCAGCAGCTTAGGAAGATACCATAATTCACCCCTCCACTTT
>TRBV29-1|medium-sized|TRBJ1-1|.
CSVEGRQGRFTEAFF
TGCAGCGTTGAAGGTCGGCAGGGTAGATTCACTGAAGCTTTCTTT
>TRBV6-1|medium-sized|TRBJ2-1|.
CASSVSRGTYNEQFF
TGTGCCAGCAGTGTCTCTAGAGGGACATACAATGAGCAGTTCTTC
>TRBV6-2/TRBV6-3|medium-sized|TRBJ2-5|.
CASSYVDSLETQYF
TGTGCCAGCAGTTACGTCGACAGTCTAGAGACCCAGTACTTC
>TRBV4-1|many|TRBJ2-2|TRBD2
CASSQEGLAGRSGELFF
TGCGCCAGCAGCCAAGAAGGTCTAGCGGGAAGGTCTGGGGAGCTGTTTTTT
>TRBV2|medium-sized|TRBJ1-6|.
CASRMDLNSPLHF
TGTGCCAGCAGGATGGACCTCAATTCACCCCTCCACTTT
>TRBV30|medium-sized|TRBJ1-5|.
CAWSGSSRTASNQPQHF
TGTGCCTGGAGCGGTTCCTCAAGGACGGCAAGCAATCAGCCCCAGCATTTT
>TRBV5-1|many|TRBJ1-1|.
CASRPEGNTEAFF
TGCGCCAGCAGGCCGGAGGGGAACACTGAAGCTTTCTTT
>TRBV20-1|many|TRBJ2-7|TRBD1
CSARQGSYEQYF
TGCAGTGCTCGACAGGGTTCCTACGAGCAGTACTTC
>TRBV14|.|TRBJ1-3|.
CASSLGTAGNTIYF
TGTGCCAGCAGCCTTGGGACGGCTGGAAACACCATATATTTT
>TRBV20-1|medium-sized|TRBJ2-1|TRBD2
CSARLAGEDNEQFF
TGCAGTGCCAGACTAGCGGGAGAAGACAATGAGCAGTTCTTC
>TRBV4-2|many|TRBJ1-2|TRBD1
CASSLSGQGGVDYGYTF
TGTGCCAGCAGCCTGAGCGGACAGGGGGGCGTAGACTATGGCTACACCTTC
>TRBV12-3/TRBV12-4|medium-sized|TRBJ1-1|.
CASTKTAFYTEAFF
TGTGCCAGCACCAAGACAGCGTTTTACACTGAAGCTTTCTTT
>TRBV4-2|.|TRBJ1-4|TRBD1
CASSQLPGGAPPKLFF
TGTGCCAGCAGCCAACTCCCAGGGGGGGCCCCGCCCAAACTGTTTTTT
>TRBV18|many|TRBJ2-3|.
CASSPQRSTDTQYF
TGTGCCAGCTCACCCCAGCGGAGCACAGATACGCAGTATTTT
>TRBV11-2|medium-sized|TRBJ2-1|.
CASSPKGEQFF
TGTGCCAGCAGCCCAAAGGGTGAGCAGTTCTTC
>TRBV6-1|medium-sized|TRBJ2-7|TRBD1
CASSGRQGAYEQYF
TGTGCCAGCAGTGGCAGGCAGGGGGCCTACGAGCAGTACTTC
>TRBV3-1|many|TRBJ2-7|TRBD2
CASSSPSGSYEQYF
TGTGCCAGCAGCTCTCCTAGCGGCTCCTACGAGCAGTACTTC
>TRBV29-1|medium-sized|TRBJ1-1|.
CSVHRAVGTEAFF
TGCAGCGTTCACAGGGCGGTAGGAACTGAAGCTTTCTTT
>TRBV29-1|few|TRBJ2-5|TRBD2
CSVRTSGGKETQYF
TGCAGCGTCCGGACTAGCGGGGGGAAGGAGACCCAGTACTTC
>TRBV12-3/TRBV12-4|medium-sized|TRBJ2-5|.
CASSLIGETQYF
TGTGCCAGCAGTTTAATCGGGGAGACCCAGTACTTC
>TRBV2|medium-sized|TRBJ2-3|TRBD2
CASSRRVAGDRNTQYF
TGTGCCAGCAGCCGACGGGTAGCGGGCGATCGAAATACGCAGTATTTT
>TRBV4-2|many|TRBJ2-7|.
CASSQELSEAHEQYF
TGTGCCAGCAGCCAAGAACTATCAGAGGCCCACGAGCAGTACTTC
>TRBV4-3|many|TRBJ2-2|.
CASSQDWGSETGELFF
TGCGCCAGCAGCCAAGATTGGGGTAGCGAAACCGGGGAGCTGTTTTTT
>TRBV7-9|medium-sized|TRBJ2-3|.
CASSYSAGTRTDTQYF
TGTGCCAGCAGCTATAGCGCCGGGACTCGCACAGATACGCAGTATTTT
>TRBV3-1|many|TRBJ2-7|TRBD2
CASSQIAGGPGEQYF
TGTGCCAGCAGCCAGATAGCGGGAGGGCCCGGCGAGCAGTACTTC
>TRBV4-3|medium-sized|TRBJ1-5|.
CASSQEMSNQPQHF
TGCGCCAGCAGCCAAGAAATGTCGAATCAGCCCCAGCATTTT
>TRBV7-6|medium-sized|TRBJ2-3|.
CASSLAGGRTDTQYF
TGTGCCAGCAGCTTAGCAGGGGGGCGGACAGATACGCAGTATTTT